This T cell receptor (beta chain) was identified in a study of low-dose radiotherapy and immunotherapy resistance in tumors. First-strand cDNA used TRAV- and TRBV-specific primers, covering alpha and beta chains. The authors amplified TCRs for around 20 PCR cycles with a constant-region primer and a V-primer adapter. TCRdb ran MiXCR on the reads and lists one entry per CDR3 protein. The top ten hold roughly 6.7% of the sample, which has nearly 60,000 distinct CDR3 sequences, about 25% seen once. As to time point: after trial treatment. Treatment: LDRT plus nivolumab, ipilimumab, low-dose cyclophosphamide and aspirin (RACIN trial). The study gave donors nivolumab, ipilimumab, aspirin, low-dose cyclophosphamide and low-dose radiotherapy. Germline V gene sequence: CDR1 SGHTA, CDR2 FQGNSA. With 5 bases clipped from V and 1 base from J, the junction kept 7 bases outside the gene matches. The CDR3 runs to 17 residues.

There are many counts of this clonotype. The receptor's source is a male donor with prostate cancer. The chain recombines TRBV7-2 with TRBJ2-3, with 12 bases lining up with TRBD2. The sequencing used PBMCs, collected after low-dose radiotherapy plus immunotherapy. Here the CDR3 reads CASSPSGGAGGTDTQYF. DNA of the CDR3: TGTGCCAGCAGCCCTAGCGGGGGGGCAGGGGGCACAGATACGCAGTATTTT.